This passage covers 28 T cell receptor beta chains from one sample sequenced in a study of blood T cell repertoires in COVID-19. Repertoires were generated with immunoSEQ multiplex PCR, while TCRdb's copy carries only in-frame clones and drops some. The repertoire holds about 54,000 clones, approximately 89% seen once, with approximately 3.5% in the top ten. The sequencing input was peripheral blood. These receptors all come from a human donor in a cohort sampled during active COVID-19.

In DNA form, the CDR3 reads TGCGCCAGCAGCCTGGGACAGTCCTACGAGCAGTACTTC. Residues: CASSLGQSYEQYF. The chain employs TRBV5-1 and TRBJ2-7; TRBD1 matches 7 bases. Losses at the gene ends were 4 bases for V and 1 base for J; bases not matched to a gene: 2. CDR1 SGHRS and CDR2 YFSETQ come from the germline V gene. The CDR3 is 13 amino acids.

In regard to this clone: A junction end diverges from the germline sequence, so it may reflect a read error. The V call is TRBV20-1, the J call TRBJ2-7; 7 bases agree with TRBD1. Germline CDR1 DFQATT, CDR2 SNEGSKA (reference sequence). This CDR3 is built from 11 residues. As DNA, the CDR3 is TGCAGTGCTAGAGATGGAAGGGGGCAGCACTTC. This codes for CSARDGRGQHF.

This clone showed up just a few times. The chain has TRBV14 and TRBJ2-1, with D perhaps TRBD2 (5 bases). Trimming removed 4 bases from V and 4 bases from J, with 8 bases in between. This CDR3 has 13 amino acids. Germline V gene data show CDR1 as SGHDN and CDR2 as FVKESK. CDR3 residues: CASSLERYNEQFF. CDR3 DNA sequence: TGTGCCAGCAGCCTTGAGCGGTACAATGAGCAGTTCTTC. Combining the CDR3 with reference TRBV14 and TRBJ2-1 gives the whole variable domain EAGVTQFPSHSVIEKGQTVTLRCDPISGHDNLYWYRRVMGKEIKFLLHFVKESKQDESGMPNNRFLAERTGGTYSTLKVQPAELEDSGVYFCASSLERYNEQFFGPGTRLTVL.

The chain combines TRBV4-3 with TRBJ1-2; D is unclear. The germline V and J ends were trimmed by 3 bases and 4 bases, with 15 bases remaining between them. The CDR3 sequence is 15 residues long. CDR1 LGHNA and CDR2 YSLEER come from the germline V gene. CDR3 DNA: TGCGCCAGCAGCCAGCCCAGCGCCCCGCGCTATGGCTACACCTTC. Its protein is CASSQPSAPRYGYTF.

V is TRBV7-9 and J is TRBJ2-7; TRBD2 is a possible D gene (6 bases). Germline CDR1 reads SEHNR; CDR2 reads FQNEAQ (reference sequence). V lost 1 base and J 4 bases, leaving 14 bases between the germline ends. This CDR3 region has 15 residues. Here the CDR3 DNA reads TGTGCCAGCAGCTTAGGCCCAGCGGGTGTGTACGAGCAGTACTTC. Protein: CASSLGPAGVYEQYF.

V usage is TRBV7-6 and J usage is TRBJ2-7; possible D gene TRBD1, 5 bases. The CDR3 runs to 13 residues. The germline V gene has CDR1 SGHVS and CDR2 FNYEAQ. The V gene lost 5 bases and the J gene lost 4 bases, with 12 bases spanning the gap. DNA of the CDR3: TGTGCCAGCAGCCCCAGGGATAAGTACGAGCAGTACTTC. The encoded protein is CASSPRDKYEQYF.

In DNA, the CDR3 is TGTGCCACCAGCAGAGACCCTGGGGGACTAGCGGGGGGCGAAGATACGCAGTATTTT. Translation: CATSRDPGGLAGGEDTQYF. The chain has TRBV15 and TRBJ2-3; 15 bases align to TRBD2. There are 19 residues in the CDR3. Germline V lookup: CDR1 LNHNV, CDR2 YYDKDF (reference sequence). Trimming took 0 bases from V and 5 from J; bases not matched to a gene: 9.

This rearrangement joins TRBV5-1 to TRBJ1-2; D may be TRBD1 (5 bases). The CDR3 is made up of 13 amino acids. CDR1 is SGHRS, CDR2 YFSETQ, per germline. Trimming shortened V by 5 bases and J by 8 bases, and 16 bases separated the two germline ends. The chain's CDR3 is CASSLGGSEGYTF. CDR3 DNA: TGCGCCAGCAGTCTGGGGGGATCGGAAGGCTACACCTTC.

This chain links TRBV2 with TRBJ1-3; no clear D gene. This CDR3 has 14 residues. V gave up 3 bases and J gave up 2 bases, with 8 bases separating them. Germline CDR1 is SNHLY and CDR2 is FYNNEI. CDR3 coding DNA: TGTGCCAGCAGTGACGGGGTAACTGGAAACACCATATATTTT. Amino acid sequence: CASSDGVTGNTIYF. Based on the CDR3 plus reference TRBV2 and TRBJ1-3, the full variable domain is EPEVTQTPSHQVTQMGQEVILRCVPISNHLYFYWYRQILGQKVEFLVSFYNNEISEKSEIFDDQFSVERPDGSNFTLKIRSTKLEDSAMYFCASSDGVTGNTIYFGEGSWLTVV.

The chain couples TRBV19 to TRBJ2-3; D gene uncertain. This CDR3 has 13 residues. Per the germline V gene, CDR1 is LNHDA and CDR2 is SQIVND (reference sequence). Trimming pared 6 bases from V and 1 base from J, leaving 8 bases between. The CDR3 coding sequence is TGTGCCAGTAGGGGCACCGGCACAGATACGCAGTATTTT. It yields the protein CASRGTGTDTQYF.

The genes are TRBV6-5 and TRBJ1-6; D uncertain. The CDR3 loop spans 14 amino acids. The germline V gene has CDR1 MNHEY and CDR2 SVGAGI. V gave up 4 bases and J gave up 12 bases, with 16 bases separating them. CDR3 DNA sequence: TGTGCCAGCAGTTCCCTCGACCCCGAGGTACCCCTCCACTTT. Translation gives CASSSLDPEVPLHF.

This chain uses TRBV5-6 with TRBJ2-5; 14 bases are a match to TRBD2. V shed 2 bases and J 5 bases; nucleotides not matched to a gene: 2. The CDR3 is made up of 15 amino acids. Germline CDR1 SGHDT, CDR2 YYEEEE. CDR3 nucleotide sequence: TGTGCCAGCAGCTTTAGGACTAGCGGGGGGGAGACCCAGTACTTC. Amino acid sequence: CASSFRTSGGETQYF.

This clone was counted only a few times. The J gene is TRBJ2-2, the V gene TRBV6-1; maybe TRBD1 (6 bases). Per germline, CDR1 MNHNS and CDR2 SASEGT. The CDR3 extends over 15 amino acids. V was pared by 3 bases and J by 4 bases, with 12 bases between. The CDR3 nucleotides read TGTGCCAGCAGTGACAACAGGGTTACCACCGGGGAGCTGTTTTTT. It codes for CASSDNRVTTGELFF.

The chain has TRBV3-1 (or the pseudogene TRBV3-2) and TRBJ2-3, with a possible D match to TRBD2 (6 bases). The germline V gene encodes CDR1 LGHDT and CDR2 YNNKEL (reference sequence). The CDR3 has 14 amino acids. The ends were cut back, 4 bases at V and 6 bases at J, with 14 bases in the middle. CDR3 bases: TGTGCCAGCAGCCGGGACTTCCGAACGGATACGCAGTATTTT. Translation gives CASSRDFRTDTQYF.

This clone has only one observation. The CDR3 reads CASSQQGSTDTQYF. The CDR3 region has the DNA TGTGCCAGCAGCCAACAGGGTAGCACAGATACGCAGTATTTT. The V and J genes are TRBV3-1 (or the pseudogene TRBV3-2) and TRBJ2-3; perhaps TRBD1 as D (5 bases). The ends were cut back, 2 bases at V and 0 bases at J, with 6 bases in the middle. This CDR3 region has 14 residues. The germline V gene encodes CDR1 LGHDT and CDR2 YNNKEL (reference sequence).

CDR3 residues: CASRPGTGVYTEAFF. CDR3 in DNA: TGTGCCAGCAGGCCCGGGACAGGGGTGTACACTGAAGCTTTCTTT. The chain has TRBV27 and TRBJ1-1, with 10 nucleotides matching TRBD1. Germline CDR1 reads MNHEY; CDR2 reads SMNVEV (reference sequence). The CDR3 loop spans 15 amino acids. With 6 bases clipped from V and 3 bases from J, the junction kept 7 bases outside the gene matches.

J is TRBJ1-2 and V is TRBV7-2; 8 nucleotides match TRBD1. The germline CDR1 and CDR2 sequences are SGHTA and FQGNSA. After removal of 5 bases from V and 2 bases from J, the junction contained 4 bases not matched to a gene. The CDR3 runs 14 residues. As DNA, the CDR3 is TGTGCCAGCAGCCAGACAGGGGTGAACTATGGCTACACCTTC. This gives the protein CASSQTGVNYGYTF.

The chain employs TRBV3-1 (or the pseudogene TRBV3-2) and TRBJ2-1; tentatively, D is TRBD1 (7 bases). The ends were cut back, 4 bases at V and 2 bases at J, with 15 bases in the middle. The germline V gene encodes CDR1 LGHDT and CDR2 YNNKEL (reference sequence). The CDR3 contains 16 residues. The CDR3 region is CASSRLGGTAYNEQFF. CDR3 coding DNA: TGTGCCAGCAGCCGCCTTGGGGGGACAGCCTACAATGAGCAGTTCTTC.

The chain employs TRBV7-2 and TRBJ1-6, with 10 bases identical to TRBD1. Trimming at V came to 5 bases and at J to 4 bases, leaving 11 bases not matched to a gene. The CDR3 has 18 amino acids. Germline V gene data show CDR1 as SGHTA and CDR2 as FQGNSA. The CDR3 nucleotides are TGTGCCAGCAGCGCGACAGGGGGCACCTCCTATTATAATTCACCCCTCCACTTT. As protein: CASSATGGTSYYNSPLHF.

J is TRBJ2-7 and V is TRBV19; 8 positions agree with TRBD1. The CDR3 is 14 residues long. In germline, CDR1 is LNHDA, CDR2 SQIVND (reference sequence). V shed 7 bases and J 2 bases; nucleotides not matched to a gene: 7. CDR3 DNA sequence: TGTGCCAGTACCTCGGACAGGGCCCCCTACGAGCAGTACTTC. Translation gives CASTSDRAPYEQYF.

J is TRBJ1-3 and V is TRBV7-9; no reliable D call. CDR3 length: 14 residues. Germline V gives CDR1 SEHNR, CDR2 FQNEAQ (reference sequence). Trimming stripped 3 bases from V and 4 bases from J, with 10 bases between. CDR3 amino acids: CASSFAAPGNTIYF. DNA of the CDR3: TGTGCCAGCAGCTTCGCAGCGCCCGGAAACACCATATATTTT.

This rearrangement joins TRBV21-1 to TRBJ2-2; TRBD1, the table's D call, lacks a check against the DNA. TRBV21-1 is flagged as a pseudogene. The CDR3 totals 15 residues. CDR3 amino acids: CASSTYDRVRRGAVF. The DNA of the CDR3 is TGTGCCAGCAGCACCTATGACAGGGTTCGCCGGGGAGCTGTTTTT.

V is TRBV13 and J is TRBJ1-1; D unclear. Trimming shortened V by 2 bases and J by 5 bases, and 6 bases separated the two germline ends. CDR3 size: 12 residues. Per the germline V gene, CDR1 is PRHDT and CDR2 is FYEKMQ (reference sequence). This CDR3 is CASSLRWTEAFF. CDR3 DNA sequence: TGTGCCAGCAGCTTACGGTGGACTGAAGCTTTCTTT.

This clone showed up just once. CDR3 coding DNA: TGTGCCAGCAACCTAGGGAGGACGGTGAATTCACCCCTCCACTTT. As protein: CASNLGRTVNSPLHF. This chain links TRBV7-2 with TRBJ1-6; D call uncertain. The CDR3 is 15 residues long. Per germline, CDR1 SGHTA and CDR2 FQGNSA. The V end was cut by 7 bases, the J end by 7 bases, with 17 bases between.

This chain uses TRBV2 with TRBJ2-1, with D maybe TRBD1 (6 bases). The germline V gene has CDR1 SNHLY and CDR2 FYNNEI. V shed 1 base and J shed 4 bases, with 17 bases lying between them. This CDR3 region has 17 residues. As DNA, the CDR3 is TGTGCCAGCAGTGAAGGGTTGGTTGGGACAATATACAATGAGCAGTTCTTC. Protein product: CASSEGLVGTIYNEQFF. Full variable domain (missing parts from reference TRBV2 and TRBJ2-1): EPEVTQTPSHQVTQMGQEVILRCVPISNHLYFYWYRQILGQKVEFLVSFYNNEISEKSEIFDDQFSVERPDGSNFTLKIRSTKLEDSAMYFCASSEGLVGTIYNEQFFGPGTRLTVL.

The V gene is TRBV5-1, the J gene TRBJ2-7; 9 bases are shared with TRBD1. With 0 bases clipped from V and 7 bases from J, the junction kept 11 bases outside the gene matches. The germline V gene encodes CDR1 SGHRS and CDR2 YFSETQ. CDR3 length equals 16 residues. The CDR3 reads CASSLGTGGRRWEQYF. The DNA for the CDR3 is TGCGCCAGCAGCTTGGGCACAGGGGGCCGGAGGTGGGAGCAGTACTTC.

The rearrangement links TRBV6-6 to TRBJ1-2; 8 bases match TRBD1. The CDR3 is made up of 15 amino acids. Germline values: CDR1 MNHNY, CDR2 SVGAGI (reference sequence). V gave up 6 bases and J gave up 5 bases; unmatched junction bases: 11. CDR3 sequence (DNA): TGTGCCAGCAGCCCGCGACAGGGGCCCCGATATGGCTACACCTTC. This translates into CASSPRQGPRYGYTF.

This chain connects TRBV19 to TRBJ2-7; no clear D gene. Per germline, CDR1 LNHDA and CDR2 SQIVND (reference sequence). V lost 3 bases and J 6 bases, leaving 15 bases between the germline ends. The length of the CDR3 is 14 residues. CDR3 bases: TGTGCCAGTAGTATTCTTGGCAGTTCGTCCGAGCAGTACTTC. The encoded protein is CASSILGSSSEQYF.